This is a list of T cell receptor beta chains from one sample in a study of blood T cell repertoires in COVID-19. The assay was immunoSEQ multiplex PCR, and TCRdb's table has in-frame clones only and misses some. The repertoire has 70,000 to 95,000 clones, 91% of them found once; the top ten carry 2% to 3%. Material for sequencing was peripheral blood. These receptors all stem from a man in his forties or fifties with COVID-19, enrolled during active disease. Each CDR3 is given with its conserved first and last residue. The D gene is left open where the match is weak. Clone size is not always given. Where it is, it says once, few, many or a class for expanded clones.

abundance,d_gene,len,j_gene,v_gene,CDR3nt,CDR3aa
.,TRBD1,13,TRBJ2-2,TRBV19,TGTGCCAGCCAGACAGGGCCAGTCGGGGAGCTGTTTTTT,CASQTGPVGELFF
.,TRBD1,16,TRBJ2-2,TRBV2,TGTGCCAGTAAAGAAACCGGGACAGTCAGCACCGGGGAGCTGTTTTTT,CASKETGTVSTGELFF
.,.,13,TRBJ1-4,TRBV29-1,TGCAGCGTTGTTTTGGGGAGGGATGAAAAACTGTTTTTT,CSVVLGRDEKLFF
.,TRBD1,15,TRBJ2-1,TRBV7-6,TGTGCCAGCAGCCTAAGGGGACAGCCTTATTATGAGCAGTTCTTC,CASSLRGQPYYEQFF
few,.,14,TRBJ1-3,TRBV3-1/TRBV3-2,TGTGCCAGCAGCCCTGGGACTGTGGGAAACACCATATATTTT,CASSPGTVGNTIYF
.,.,15,TRBJ1-2,TRBV27,TGTGCCAGCAAGCGGGGGCAGAGCCCCAACTATGGCTACACCTTC,CASKRGQSPNYGYTF
.,TRBD1,14,TRBJ1-5,TRBV6-5,TGTGCCAGCACCTTAGGACAGGGATGGCAGCCCCAGCATTTT,CASTLGQGWQPQHF
once,TRBD2,17,TRBJ2-1,TRBV5-8,TGTGCCAGCAGCGTCAGGACTAGCGGGTACTCCTACAATGAGCAGTTCTTC,CASSVRTSGYSYNEQFF
.,.,15,TRBJ1-1,TRBV7-2,TGTGCCAGCAGCTTAGCCCCCACAGGGAACACTGAAGCTTTCTTT,CASSLAPTGNTEAFF
.,TRBD1,15,TRBJ2-5,TRBV24-1,TGTGCCACCAGCGCTACGCAGGGGGCCCAAGAGACCCAGTACTTC,CATSATQGAQETQYF
.,TRBD2,16,TRBJ2-3,TRBV11-2,TGTGCCAGCAGCTTAGATGGACTAGTTGGCACAGATACGCAGTATTTT,CASSLDGLVGTDTQYF
.,.,15,TRBJ1-3,TRBV4-1,TGCGCCAGCAGCCGACAGGCGATACCTGGAAACACCATATATTTT,CASSRQAIPGNTIYF
.,.,14,TRBJ2-1,TRBV18,TGTGCCAGCCGCCTCGCTACTAGGGACAATGAGCAGTTCTTC,CASRLATRDNEQFF
.,.,15,TRBJ2-6,TRBV28,TGTGCCAGCATGCGCAGGGGACCTGGGGCCAACGTCCTGACTTTC,CASMRRGPGANVLTF
.,TRBD2,16,TRBJ2-7,TRBV7-2,TGTGCCAGCAGCCCCGGACAACTAGCGGTCTCCTACGAGCAGTACTTC,CASSPGQLAVSYEQYF
.,TRBD2,17,TRBJ2-5,TRBV2,TGTGCCAGCAGTGAGGTTGGGCGGACTAGCGGACAAGAGACCCAGTACTTC,CASSEVGRTSGQETQYF
.,TRBD1,14,TRBJ2-2,TRBV3-1/TRBV3-2,TGTGCCAGCAGCCAAGGACAGGGGATCGGGGAGCTGTTTTTT,CASSQGQGIGELFF
.,TRBD2,15,TRBJ2-3,TRBV9,TGTGCCAGCAGCGTAGGCGGGAGGAGCACAGATACGCAGTATTTT,CASSVGGRSTDTQYF
.,.,15,TRBJ1-3,TRBV28,TGTGCCAGCATCGAAAGGGGCAGGAGTGGAAACACCATATATTTT,CASIERGRSGNTIYF
few,.,14,TRBJ1-1,TRBV19,TGTGCCAGTAGTATAGACAGGGAAAACACTGAAGCTTTCTTT,CASSIDRENTEAFF
.,.,13,TRBJ2-5,TRBV19,TGTGCCAGTAGTATAGGTCAACAAGAGACCCAGTACTTC,CASSIGQQETQYF
.,.,12,TRBJ2-7,TRBV30,TGTGCCTGGAGTGCCGGTCCCTACGAGCAGTACTTC,CAWSAGPYEQYF
.,TRBD2,15,TRBJ2-1,TRBV9,TGTGCCAGCAGCGTAGGACTAGCGGGAATCAATGAGCAGTTCTTC,CASSVGLAGINEQFF
.,.,12,TRBJ2-7,TRBV12-3/TRBV12-4,TGTGCCAGCAGCCCGATCCGGGACAAGATTTACTTC,CASSPIRDKIYF
.,TRBD1,17,TRBJ1-5,TRBV7-2,TGTGCCAGCAGCCTAGGACAGGGGGGCTTGGGGAATCAGCCCCAGCATTTT,CASSLGQGGLGNQPQHF
.,TRBD1,16,TRBJ1-3,TRBV28,TGTGCCAGCAGTCCCTTACAGGGGCTCTCTGGAAACACCATATATTTT,CASSPLQGLSGNTIYF
.,.,15,TRBJ2-7,TRBV3-1/TRBV3-2,TGTGCCAGCAGCCGTGCGGGTCGGAGCTCCTACGAGCAGTACTTC,CASSRAGRSSYEQYF
.,TRBD2,16,TRBJ2-7,TRBV15,TGTGCCACCAGCAGAGAAGGGACTAGCGGAGGATACGAGCAGTACTTC,CATSREGTSGGYEQYF
once,.,16,TRBJ2-6,TRBV9,TGTGCCAGCAGCGTAGCTGGGAGTACTGGGGCCAACGTCCTGACTTTC,CASSVAGSTGANVLTF
.,TRBD1,17,TRBJ2-2,TRBV9,TGTGCCAGCAGCGTAGCTCTTTGGGGACAGGGAACCGGGGAGCTGTTTTTT,CASSVALWGQGTGELFF
once,.,13,TRBJ2-3,TRBV5-1,TGCGCCAGCAGCTTGGGCGGCACAGATACGCAGTATTTT,CASSLGGTDTQYF
.,TRBD2,17,TRBJ2-2,TRBV7-3,TGTGCCAGCAGCTTAGTGGGGTCTAGCGGGAGCACCGGGGAGCTGTTTTTT,CASSLVGSSGSTGELFF
once,.,12,TRBJ2-7,TRBV7-8,TGTGCCAGCAGCCTTAAACTCTACGAGCAGTACTTC,CASSLKLYEQYF
.,TRBD1,15,TRBJ2-1,TRBV5-1,TGCGCCAGCCTAAGGACAGGTAACTCCTACAATGAGCAGTTCTTC,CASLRTGNSYNEQFF
.,.,15,TRBJ2-3,TRBV27,TGTGCCAGCAGTCCACGGACAGTGGGCACAGATACGCAGTATTTT,CASSPRTVGTDTQYF
.,.,12,TRBJ1-5,TRBV6-1,TGTGCCAGCAGTGAAATCCAGGGGCCGGCACATTTT,CASSEIQGPAHF
.,.,14,TRBJ1-4,TRBV5-8,TGTGCCAGCAGCTTACAGTACAATAATGAAAAACTGTTTTTT,CASSLQYNNEKLFF
.,TRBD1,16,TRBJ1-3,TRBV9,TGTGCCAGCAGCGCCCTAGACAGGGGCTCTGGAAACACCATATATTTT,CASSALDRGSGNTIYF
.,.,14,TRBJ2-3,TRBV29-1,TGCAGCGTCGAGTCCGGGGGAAGCACAGATACGCAGTATTTT,CSVESGGSTDTQYF
.,TRBD1,14,TRBJ1-2,TRBV3-1/TRBV3-2,TGTGCCAGCAGCCAACCTGGGACAGGCTATGGCTACACCTTC,CASSQPGTGYGYTF
.,TRBD1,12,TRBJ2-3,TRBV24-1,TGTGCCACCTGGACAGGACCACCTACGCAGTATTTT,CATWTGPPTQYF
.,.,13,TRBJ2-1,TRBV6-1,TGTGCCAGCAGTGACGGGAGTCACAATGAGCAGTTCTTC,CASSDGSHNEQFF
few,.,14,TRBJ1-5,TRBV15,TGTGCCACCAGCAGAGCAGGGGCCGATCAGCCCCAGCATTTT,CATSRAGADQPQHF
.,.,13,TRBJ2-2,TRBV2,TGTGCCAGCAGTGAAGGCGTAACCGGGGAGCTGTTTTTT,CASSEGVTGELFF
.,.,14,TRBJ2-7,TRBV6-5,TGTGCCAGCAGTTCCCGTGGGCAGAGCTACGAGCAGTACTTC,CASSSRGQSYEQYF
.,.,17,TRBJ2-7,TRBV18,TGTGCCAGCTCACCGACCGGTGAAATAGCGGTTCAGGACGAGCAGTACTTC,CASSPTGEIAVQDEQYF
.,TRBD2,13,TRBJ2-3,TRBV7-3,TGTGCCAGCAGCTCCCCCGGGGGGAATACGCAGTATTTT,CASSSPGGNTQYF
.,TRBD2,18,TRBJ2-2,TRBV11-2,TGTGCCAGCAGCTTAGACAGGCGGGGGACTAGCCAACACCGGGAGCTGTTTTTT,CASSLDRRGTSQHRELFF
.,TRBD2,15,TRBJ2-2,TRBV19,TGTGCCAGTACCGTAGCGGGAGGGCGGAACGGGGAGCTGTTTTTT,CASTVAGGRNGELFF
.,TRBD1,15,TRBJ2-2,TRBV24-1,TGTGCCACCAGTGAGTCGGGACAGGGCCCCGGGGAGCTGTTTTTT,CATSESGQGPGELFF
.,TRBD1,15,TRBJ1-2,TRBV6-1,TGTGCCAGCAGTGACATAGACAGGGCTCTCTATGGCTACACCTTC,CASSDIDRALYGYTF
once,TRBD1,15,TRBJ2-3,TRBV19,TGTGCCAGTAGTTGGACAGGGAGCCCTCAGGATACGCAGTATTTT,CASSWTGSPQDTQYF
few,TRBD1,13,TRBJ2-1,TRBV24-1,TGTGCCACCAAAGCACAGGGGGGAAGTGAGCAGTTCTTC,CATKAQGGSEQFF
.,.,16,TRBJ2-2,TRBV5-6,TGTGCCAGCAGCTTCGGCGTCTTCGGGTCCACCGGGGAGCTGTTTTTT,CASSFGVFGSTGELFF
.,.,16,TRBJ2-6,TRBV24-1,TGTGCCACCAGTGATCCCGACAGGTCTGGGGCCAACGTCCTGACTTTC,CATSDPDRSGANVLTF
.,.,13,TRBJ1-1,TRBV29-1,TGCAGCGCGAACAGGGAGGGGAACACTGAAGCTTTCTTT,CSANREGNTEAFF
.,TRBD1,16,TRBJ2-3,TRBV5-1,TGCGCCAGCAGCCCCACAGGGGTTTTTAGCACAGATACGCAGTATTTT,CASSPTGVFSTDTQYF